This paragraph covers one TCR beta chain sequence. Reverse transcribing all isolated RNA meant expressed TCRB transcripts were sequenced. Only in-frame clones appear in the TCRdb table, and some are missing; sequencing was by immunoSEQ multiplex PCR. The sample lists hundreds of thousands of clones, about 63% occurring once. The data originate from a study of beta chain features in type 1 diabetes. Trimming at V came to 10 bases and at J to 2 bases, leaving 10 bases not matched to a gene. Germline lookup yields CDR1 LGHNT and CDR2 FRNRAP. The CDR3 consists of 14 residues. Every donor provided one heparinised blood draw, which averaged approximately 100 mL.

Sequenced material: naive CD4+ T cells from blood. The TCR sequence derives from a young man in good health. The chain joins TRBV12-5 to TRBJ2-5; the match to TRBD2 covers 7 bases. The CDR3 nucleotides are TGTGCTACTGGGCTAGCGGAAACGCAAGAGACCCAGTACTTC. Translated: CATGLAETQETQYF.